These 2 T cell receptor beta chains were all obtained from the same sample, sequenced in a study of T cell responses to AZD1222 COVID-19 vaccine. Data came from immunoSEQ multiplex PCR; TCRdb stores just in-frame clones and leaves some out. This table holds over 95,000 clones, roughly 90% found once. Sequencing was performed on peripheral blood, taken on day 0 of AZD1222 vaccination. These receptors originate from an adult in good health.

J is TRBJ2-1 and V is TRBV3-1 (or the pseudogene TRBV3-2); TRBD1 matches at 10 bases. The germline V gene encodes CDR1 LGHDT and CDR2 YNNKEL (reference sequence). This CDR3 contains 18 residues. The V segment lost 2 bases and the J segment 0 bases; nucleotides outside the gene matches: 7. CDR3 protein: CASSQRTGGPSSYNEQFF. In nucleotides, the CDR3 is TGTGCCAGCAGCCAAAGGACAGGGGGTCCAAGCTCCTACAATGAGCAGTTCTTC.

The CDR3 sequence: CASRWPGVGGYTF. Here the CDR3 DNA reads TGTGCCAGCAGATGGCCAGGGGTAGGTGGCTACACCTTC. V and J are TRBV28 and TRBJ1-2; D is perhaps TRBD1 (6 bases). The germline V gene encodes CDR1 MDHEN and CDR2 SYDVKM. The CDR3 is made up of 13 amino acids. Trimming took off 6 bases at V and 7 bases at J, with 15 bases between the two ends.